This TCR beta chain is from a study of T cell changes during pregnancy in multiple sclerosis. The repertoire was sequenced with immunoSEQ multiplex PCR; TCRdb's copy has only in-frame clones and lacks some. The repertoire has roughly 100,000 clones, 90% of them found once; the top ten carry 0.76%. Germline V gene data show CDR1 as SGHVS and CDR2 as FNYEAQ. The CDR3 spans 15 residues. Trimming at V came to 7 bases and at J to 2 bases, leaving 6 bases not matched to a gene. The chain recombines TRBV7-6 with TRBJ2-7; TRBD2 matches at 12 bases. Specimen: peripheral blood, collected in the second trimester of pregnancy. The receptor was isolated from a female donor in good health, enrolled as a control in a pregnancy study. The CDR3 nucleotides are TGTGCCAGCATCCAACTAGCGGGGGGTACCTACGAGCAGTACTTC. It translates to CASIQLAGGTYEQYF.